The clone carrying this T cell receptor (beta chain) was picked up many times. Its specificity is unknown. These data originate in a study of T cells in Graves' hyperthyroidism and ophthalmopathy. Trimming removed 10 bases from V and 4 bases from J; junction bases left unmatched: 6. The length of the CDR3 is 14 residues. Across 18 months, stable Graves' hyperthyroidism was marked by no progression to ophthalmopathy. Diagnoses used clinical symptoms, serum thyroxine and TRAb, thyroid ultrasound and orbital computed tomography. Study-level findings and limits: In simple terms, a model built on 13 V-J features told ophthalmopathy apart from stable hyperthyroidism.

Amplification yielded TCR beta CDR3 regions, with RNA transcripts as the source. TCR CDR3 underwent first-round RT-PCR with the HTBI primer set. In TCRdb, the multiplex PCR reads were re-called with MiXCR into one record per CDR3 protein. Found here are about 210,000 distinct CDR3 sequences, around 17% of them singletons; the top ten hold about 45%. The rearrangement uses TRBV12-3 or TRBV12-4 and TRBJ2-2, with 10 positions matching TRBD1. The material sequenced was blood. The clonotype originates from a middle-aged man with Graves' hyperthyroidism. The CDR3 region is CATRTGGFTGELFF. The CDR3 bases are TGTGCCACTCGGACAGGGGGGTTCACCGGGGAGCTGTTTTTT.